These 4 T cell receptor beta chains came from one sample sequenced in a study of OX40 agonist ivuxolimab in advanced cancers. Libraries were prepared by immunoSEQ multiplex PCR; TCRdb keeps only in-frame clonotypes and omits some of them. The sample includes 60,000 to 85,000 clones, around 86% of them seen just once. Specimen: CD4+ or CD8+ T cells sorted from blood, collected in a trial of the OX40 agonist ivuxolimab. Every receptor here comes from an adult with an advanced solid tumor such as melanoma, head and neck, liver or kidney cancer.

This chain uses TRBV4-3 with TRBJ1-2; 9 nucleotides align to TRBD1. J lost 6 bases, V lost 4 bases, and 3 bases had no gene match. Per the germline V gene, CDR1 is LGHNA and CDR2 is YSLEER. The CDR3 is 13 amino acids. This CDR3 reads CASSRTGGDGYTF. CDR3 bases: TGCGCCAGCAGCCGAACAGGGGGCGATGGCTACACCTTC.

The chain employs TRBV5-4 and TRBJ1-1; D is possibly TRBD1 (5 bases). V was pared by 3 bases and J by 4 bases, with 10 bases between. This CDR3 contains 13 residues. Germline V lookup: CDR1 SGHNT, CDR2 YYREEE (reference sequence). The CDR3 sequence: CASSSGFGTEAFF. The CDR3 DNA sequence: TGTGCCAGCAGCTCAGGGTTTGGCACTGAAGCTTTCTTT.

Here the CDR3 reads CASSRGTGINYGYTF. The CDR3 bases are TGTGCCAGCAGCCGTGGAACAGGGATAAACTATGGCTACACCTTC. The chain recombines TRBV7-2 with TRBJ1-2, with D possibly matching TRBD1 (6 bases). The CDR3 is made up of 15 amino acids. The germline V gene has CDR1 SGHTA and CDR2 FQGNSA. V lost 5 bases, J lost 2 bases, and 15 bases lay in between.

The chain joins TRBV9 to TRBJ2-7; 12 nucleotides agree with TRBD2. J was trimmed by 5 bases and V by 0 bases; bases with no gene match: 9. Germline V CDR1 and CDR2: SGDLS, YYNGEE. The CDR3 is 17 residues long. Written as DNA, the CDR3 is TGTGCCAGCAGCGTAGGCGGGACTAGCGGGCGGGGGAACGAGCAGTACTTC. Protein sequence: CASSVGGTSGRGNEQYF.